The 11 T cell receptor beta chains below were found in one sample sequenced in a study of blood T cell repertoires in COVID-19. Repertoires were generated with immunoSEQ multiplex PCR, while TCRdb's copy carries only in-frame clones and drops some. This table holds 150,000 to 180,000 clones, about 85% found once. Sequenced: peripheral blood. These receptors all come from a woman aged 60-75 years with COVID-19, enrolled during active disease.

CDR3: CASNPRGAENTEAFF. The CDR3 DNA reads as TGTGCCAGCAACCCGCGGGGAGCGGAGAACACTGAAGCTTTCTTT. This chain connects TRBV4-2 to TRBJ1-1; D is undetermined. CDR1 and CDR2 (germline): LGHNA, YNFKEQ. The CDR3 loop spans 15 amino acids. The germline V and J ends were trimmed by 7 bases and 1 base, with 16 bases remaining between them.

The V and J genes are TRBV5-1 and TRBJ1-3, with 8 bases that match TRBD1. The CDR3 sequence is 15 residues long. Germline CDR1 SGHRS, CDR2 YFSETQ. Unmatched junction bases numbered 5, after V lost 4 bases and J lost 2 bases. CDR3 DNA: TGCGCCAGCAGCACCGGACAGGGAACTGGAAACACCATATATTTT. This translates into CASSTGQGTGNTIYF.

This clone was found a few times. Here the CDR3 DNA reads TGTGCCAGCAGCTTTGGCGCCATGGGCAGGAACACAGATACGCAGTATTTT. Its translation: CASSFGAMGRNTDTQYF. The chain employs TRBV7-9 and TRBJ2-3; D unresolved. Germline V gene sequence: CDR1 SEHNR, CDR2 FQNEAQ (reference sequence). V lost 3 bases, J lost 2 bases, and 18 bases lay in between. The CDR3 is made up of 17 amino acids. Using reference TRBV7-9 and TRBJ2-3 for the parts outside the CDR3, the full variable domain is DTGVSQNPRHKITKRGQNVTFRCDPISEHNRLYWYRQTLGQGPEFLTYFQNEAQLEKSRLLSDRFSAERPKGSFSTLEIQRTEQGDSAMYLCASSFGAMGRNTDTQYFGPGTRLTVL.

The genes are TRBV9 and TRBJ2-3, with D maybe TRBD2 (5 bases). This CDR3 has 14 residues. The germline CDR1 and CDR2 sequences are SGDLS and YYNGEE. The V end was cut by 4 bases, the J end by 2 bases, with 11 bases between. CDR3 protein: CASSSLTTTDTQYF. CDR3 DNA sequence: TGTGCCAGCAGCTCGTTGACTACCACAGATACGCAGTATTTT.

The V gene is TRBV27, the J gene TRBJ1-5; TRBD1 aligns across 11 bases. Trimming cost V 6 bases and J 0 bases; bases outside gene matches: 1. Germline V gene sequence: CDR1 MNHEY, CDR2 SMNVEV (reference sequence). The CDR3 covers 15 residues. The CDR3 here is CASRGTGGSNQPQHF. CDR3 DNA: TGTGCCAGCAGAGGGACAGGGGGTAGCAATCAGCCCCAGCATTTT.

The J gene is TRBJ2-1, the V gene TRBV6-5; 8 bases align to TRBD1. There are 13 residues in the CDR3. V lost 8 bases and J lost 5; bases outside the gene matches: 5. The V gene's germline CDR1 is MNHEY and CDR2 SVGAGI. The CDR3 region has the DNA TGTGCCAGCTGGACAGGGATAAACAATGAGCAGTTCTTC. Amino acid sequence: CASWTGINNEQFF.

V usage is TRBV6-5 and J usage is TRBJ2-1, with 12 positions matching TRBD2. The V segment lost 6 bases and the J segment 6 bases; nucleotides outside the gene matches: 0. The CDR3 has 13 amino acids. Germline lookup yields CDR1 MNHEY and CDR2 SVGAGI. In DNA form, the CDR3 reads TGTGCCAGCAGGACTAGCGGGAGCAATGAGCAGTTCTTC. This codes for CASRTSGSNEQFF.

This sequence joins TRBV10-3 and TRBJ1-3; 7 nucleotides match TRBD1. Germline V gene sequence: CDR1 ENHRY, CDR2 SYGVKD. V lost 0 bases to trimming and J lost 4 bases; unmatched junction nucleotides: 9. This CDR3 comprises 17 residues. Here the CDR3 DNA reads TGTGCCATCAGTGAGTCGTGGGGACAGAGGATAGGAAACACCATATATTTT. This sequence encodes CAISESWGQRIGNTIYF.

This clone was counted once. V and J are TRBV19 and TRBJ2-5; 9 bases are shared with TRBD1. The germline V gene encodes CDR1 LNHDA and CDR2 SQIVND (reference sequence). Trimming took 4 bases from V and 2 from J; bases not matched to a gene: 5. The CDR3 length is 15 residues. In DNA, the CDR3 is TGTGCCAGTAGTACATTCGGGACAGGGCAAGAGACCCAGTACTTC. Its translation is CASSTFGTGQETQYF.

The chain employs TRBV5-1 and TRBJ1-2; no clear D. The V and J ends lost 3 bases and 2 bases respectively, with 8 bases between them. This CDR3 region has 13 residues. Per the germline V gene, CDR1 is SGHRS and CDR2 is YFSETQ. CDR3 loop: CASSSLSNYGYTF. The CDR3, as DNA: TGCGCCAGCAGCTCCCTTTCCAACTATGGCTACACCTTC.

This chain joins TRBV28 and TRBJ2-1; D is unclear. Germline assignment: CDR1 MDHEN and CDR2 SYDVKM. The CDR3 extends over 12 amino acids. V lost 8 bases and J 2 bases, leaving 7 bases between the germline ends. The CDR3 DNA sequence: TGTGCCAGCGTTGGCCCCTACAATGAGCAGTTCTTC. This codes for CASVGPYNEQFF.